This T cell receptor (beta chain) appears in the sequencing data of a study of cytomegalovirus exposure and HLA in healthy donors. V was shortened by 4 bases and J by 3 bases, with 13 bases between the two germline ends. The V gene's germline CDR1 is ENHRY and CDR2 SYGVKD. This CDR3 has 16 residues. It was with 60 Vbeta and 13 Jbeta primers that the PCR ran. Libraries were prepared by immunoSEQ multiplex PCR; TCRdb keeps only in-frame clonotypes and omits some of them. The repertoire holds roughly 100,000 clones, with 75% to 85% as singletons. Sequencing was carried out using PBMCs. V and J are TRBV10-3 and TRBJ2-6; TRBD1 is a possible D gene (6 bases). The sequence was obtained from a man younger than 40 in good health and CMV-seronegative. In DNA, the CDR3 is TGTGCCATCAGTGTTAACAGGGTTCTTGGGGCCAACGTCCTGACTTTC. This codes for CAISVNRVLGANVLTF.